One and the same sample provided the 13 T cell receptor beta chains below, sequenced in a study of Graves' ophthalmopathy and Graves' hyperthyroidism. Amplification of TCR beta CDR3 regions used RNA transcripts. An initial RT-PCR round employing HTBI primers preceded a second-round multiplex PCR. TCRdb reanalysed the multiplex PCR reads using MiXCR and keeps one entry per CDR3 protein. The table includes around 1.1 million distinct CDR3 sequences, 35% to 45% detected once. Specimen: peripheral blood or thyroid tissue (not recorded which). All receptors come from an adult man with Graves' hyperthyroidism.

This clonotype was found many times. V and J are TRBV7-9 and TRBJ1-5; the D is unclear. Germline V gene lookup returns CDR1 SEHNR and CDR2 FQNEAQ (reference sequence). With 4 bases removed from V and 7 bases from J, the gap between germline ends came to 8 bases. The CDR3 contains 12 residues. In nucleotides, the CDR3 is TGTGCCAGCAGCTCCGCTAGCCAGCCCCAGCATTTT. Translation gives CASSSASQPQHF.

In this sample, this clonotype turned up many times. The V gene is TRBV11-2, the J gene TRBJ2-5; no definite D call. V lost 7 bases, J lost 0 bases, and 9 bases lay in between. Germline CDR1 is SGHAT and CDR2 is FQNNGV. This CDR3 region has 13 residues. The CDR3 DNA reads TGTGCCAGCACCCTAAGGGACCAAGAGACCCAGTACTTC. This codes for CASTLRDQETQYF.

This chain uses TRBV7-9 with TRBJ1-5; 11 positions match TRBD1. The CDR3 sequence is 14 residues long. Germline V gene sequence: CDR1 SEHNR, CDR2 FQNEAQ (reference sequence). J gave up 8 bases and V 6 bases, and 6 bases lay outside the gene matches. CDR3: CASSTGQGAKPQHF. The CDR3 DNA reads TGTGCCAGCAGTACAGGACAGGGGGCTAAGCCCCAGCATTTT.

The chain couples TRBV4-2 to TRBJ2-2; D is perhaps TRBD1 (6 bases). This CDR3 has 20 amino acids. CDR1 and CDR2 from the germline V gene are LGHNA and YNFKEQ. Between the trimmed V and J ends, which lost 3 bases and 5 bases, there was a span of 28 bases. The CDR3 loop reads CASSQLFGQPKIRSTGELFF. CDR3 nucleotide sequence: TGTGCCAGCAGCCAGCTTTTCGGACAGCCTAAGATACGATCAACCGGGGAGCTGTTTTTT.

In regard to this clonotype: This may stem from a read error, because a much larger clone lies one nucleotide away. The rearrangement uses TRBV7-9 and TRBJ2-7; a possible D gene is TRBD2 (6 bases). Trimming shortened V by 5 bases and J by 7 bases, and 18 bases separated the two germline ends. Germline CDR1 reads SEHNR; CDR2 reads FQNEAQ (reference sequence). The CDR3 consists of 14 residues. CDR3 nucleotide sequence: TGTGCCAGCAGCCCCGGGACTGGGAGAGGTGAGCAGTACTTC. The encoded protein is CASSPGTGRGEQYF. Drawing the rest from reference TRBV7-9 and TRBJ2-7, the complete variable domain is DTGVSQNPRHKITKRGQNVTFRCDPISEHNRLYWYRQTLGQGPEFLTYFQNEAQLEKSRLLSDRFSAERPKGSFSTLEIQRTEQGDSAMYLCASSPGTGRGEQYFGPGTRLTVT.

Comments on this clonotype: A much bigger clone sits one base away, suggesting this may be a read error. The chain has TRBV7-9 and TRBJ1-2; D unclear. V lost 5 bases and J 4 bases, leaving 8 bases between the germline ends. In germline, CDR1 is SEHNR, CDR2 FQNEAQ (reference sequence). The CDR3 extends over 12 amino acids. The CDR3 here is CASSPSSYGYTF. The CDR3 DNA is TGTGCCAGCAGCCCCAGCAGCTATGGCTACACCTTC.

This clonotype showed up just a few times. The chain joins TRBV7-2 to TRBJ2-5, with 7 bases matching TRBD1. There are 15 residues in the CDR3. Germline CDR1 and CDR2: SGHTA and FQGNSA. Losses at the gene ends were 5 bases for V and 2 bases for J; bases not matched to a gene: 8. In nucleotides, the CDR3 is TGTGCCAGCAGCCCTGGGCCCAGGGGGCAAGAGACCCAGTACTTC. It translates to CASSPGPRGQETQYF.

The rearrangement links TRBV7-9 to TRBJ1-2, with TRBD1 identical over 8 bases. The germline V gene has CDR1 SEHNR and CDR2 FQNEAQ (reference sequence). The CDR3 sequence is 17 residues long. The V segment lost 4 bases and the J segment 3 bases; nucleotides outside the gene matches: 13. This chain's CDR3 is CASSSLGRGLADYGYTF. CDR3 sequence (DNA): TGTGCCAGCAGCTCCTTGGGCAGGGGGCTGGCCGACTATGGCTACACCTTC.

V and J are TRBV10-1 and TRBJ2-2; D is possibly TRBD2 (5 bases). V was trimmed by 4 bases and J by 6 bases, leaving 12 bases between them. CDR3 length: 14 residues. From germline, CDR1 is WNHNN and CDR2 SYGVQD (reference sequence). The CDR3 sequence is CASSVGLVPGELFF. The DNA for the CDR3 is TGCGCCAGCAGTGTCGGACTTGTCCCCGGGGAGCTGTTTTTT.

V is TRBV4-1 and J is TRBJ2-7; 7 bases fit TRBD2. V shed 2 bases and J 3 bases; nucleotides not matched to a gene: 16. This CDR3 is 18 amino acids long. Germline V gene lookup returns CDR1 MGHRA and CDR2 YSYEKL. The CDR3 here is CASSQSSSRGGGIYEQYF. DNA for the CDR3: TGCGCCAGCAGCCAATCATCCTCCCGGGGCGGGGGTATCTACGAGCAGTACTTC.

This clonotype was seen ten or more times. This chain joins TRBV6-5 and TRBJ1-5, with 7 bases aligning to TRBD1. In germline, CDR1 is MNHEY, CDR2 SVGAGI. The CDR3 is 16 residues long. V shed 4 bases and J 3 bases; nucleotides not matched to a gene: 9. The CDR3 is CASSSTTQGTNQPQHF. For the CDR3, the DNA is TGTGCCAGCAGTTCGACAACACAGGGGACCAATCAGCCCCAGCATTTT.

This clonotype was recorded many times. This chain links TRBV25-1 with TRBJ2-7; D perhaps matches TRBD2 (5 bases). The ends were cut back, 5 bases at V and 3 bases at J, with 14 bases in the middle. Germline values: CDR1 MGHDK, CDR2 SYGVNS. The CDR3 has 14 residues. CDR3 protein: CASSLPGVGYEQYF. CDR3 bases: TGTGCCAGCAGTCTTCCCGGGGTTGGCTACGAGCAGTACTTC.

The CDR3 loop is CASRLSPGGGYEQYF. CDR3 DNA sequence: TGTGCCAGCAGACTGAGCCCAGGGGGTGGGTACGAGCAGTACTTC. The chain combines TRBV7-9 with TRBJ2-7, with TRBD1 identical over 7 bases. Germline CDR1 and CDR2: SEHNR and FQNEAQ (reference sequence). The V and J ends lost 6 bases and 4 bases, in that order; junction bases with no gene match: 12. This CDR3 spans 15 amino acids.